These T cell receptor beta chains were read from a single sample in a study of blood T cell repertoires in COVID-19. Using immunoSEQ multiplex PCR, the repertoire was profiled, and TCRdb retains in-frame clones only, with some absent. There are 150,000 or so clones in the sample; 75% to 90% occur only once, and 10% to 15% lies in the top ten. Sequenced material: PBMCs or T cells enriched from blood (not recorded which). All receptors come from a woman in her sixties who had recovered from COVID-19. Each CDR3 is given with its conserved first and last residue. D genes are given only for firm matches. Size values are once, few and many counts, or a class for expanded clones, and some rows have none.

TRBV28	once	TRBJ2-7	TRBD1	CASRPTGEINEQYF	TGTGCCAGCAGACCGACAGGGGAAATTAACGAGCAGTACTTC
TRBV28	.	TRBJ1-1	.	CASRIYDSAWAFF	TGTGCCAGCAGGATTTACGACAGTGCGTGGGCTTTCTTT
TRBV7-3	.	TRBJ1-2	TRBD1	CASSDRGGNGYTF	TGTGCCAGCAGCGACAGGGGCGGAAATGGCTACACCTTC
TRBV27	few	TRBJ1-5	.	CASRVGARGPQHF	TGTGCCAGCAGGGTGGGGGCGAGGGGGCCCCAGCATTTT
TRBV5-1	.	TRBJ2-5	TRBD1	CASSLGGQGQETQYF	TGCGCCAGCAGCTTGGGCGGACAGGGCCAAGAGACCCAGTACTTC
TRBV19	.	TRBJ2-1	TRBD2	CASSGPSGSYNEQFF	TGTGCCAGTAGTGGTCCTAGCGGCTCCTACAATGAGCAGTTCTTC
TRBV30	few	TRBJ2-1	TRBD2	CAWSGLAGDSSYNEQFF	TGTGCCTGGAGTGGGTTAGCGGGAGACAGCTCCTACAATGAGCAGTTCTTC
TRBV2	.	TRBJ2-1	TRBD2	CASSAQRERYNEQFF	TGTGCCAGCAGTGCCCAGCGGGAGAGGTACAATGAGCAGTTCTTC
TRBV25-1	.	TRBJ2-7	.	CASSAPGAYEQYF	TGTGCCAGCAGTGCCCCGGGGGCCTACGAGCAGTACTTC
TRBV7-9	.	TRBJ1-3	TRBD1	CASSGGQQGNTIYF	TGTGCCAGCAGCGGGGGACAGCAAGGAAACACCATATATTTT
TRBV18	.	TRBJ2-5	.	CASSPRLGQETQYF	TGTGCCAGCTCACCACGACTAGGACAAGAGACCCAGTACTTC
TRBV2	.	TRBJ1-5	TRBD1	CASSGTGGNQPQHF	TGTGCCAGCAGTGGGACAGGGGGCAATCAGCCCCAGCATTTT
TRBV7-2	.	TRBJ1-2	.	CASSSVAGVGNYGYTF	TGTGCCAGCAGCTCGGTGGCCGGGGTAGGGAACTATGGCTACACCTTC
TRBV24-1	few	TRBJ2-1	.	CATGATANEQFF	TGTGCCACCGGTGCGACTGCGAATGAGCAGTTCTTC
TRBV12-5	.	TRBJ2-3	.	CASGPGASTDTQYF	TGTGCTAGTGGACCTGGGGCCAGCACAGATACGCAGTATTTT
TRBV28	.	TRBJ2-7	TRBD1	CASSSTGGATYEQYF	TGTGCCAGCAGCTCTACAGGGGGCGCGACCTACGAGCAGTACTTC
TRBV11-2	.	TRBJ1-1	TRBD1	CASRPTGANTEAFF	TGTGCCAGCAGACCGACAGGGGCGAACACTGAAGCTTTCTTT
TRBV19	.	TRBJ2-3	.	CASSIDSADQVWTDTQYF	TGTGCCAGTAGTATAGACTCAGCGGATCAAGTTTGGACAGATACGCAGTATTTT
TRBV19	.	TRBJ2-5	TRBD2	CASSSTSGGGETQYF	TGTGCCAGTAGCTCAACTAGCGGAGGGGGAGAGACCCAGTACTTC